This T cell receptor (beta chain) was recorded in a study of response to subunit inactivated influenza vaccine. As for this clonotype: Antigen unknown.

General observations from the study: The study's authors posited that every seasonal influenza vaccination enlists few new T cells.

TCRdb re-called the RT-PCR reads through MiXCR, storing one row per CDR3 protein. The top ten hold roughly a tenth of the sample, which has roughly 760,000 distinct CDR3 sequences, 21% seen once. V lost 6 bases, J lost 0 bases, and 15 bases lay in between. Germline assignment: CDR1 SGHVS and CDR2 FQNEAQ. The CDR3 extends over 15 amino acids. The rearrangement joins TRBV7-8 to TRBJ2-7; no clear D gene. This clonotype was sampled from a man aged 50-60 years who received an inactivated influenza vaccine. The input for sequencing was PBMCs from blood, taken around 5 days after vaccination. The CDR3 loop reads CASRPPPGFSYEQYF. The CDR3 DNA is TGTGCCAGCAGACCTCCGCCAGGTTTCTCCTACGAGCAGTACTTC.